Listed below are T cell receptor beta chains from one sample, sequenced in a study of T cells expressing NK-cell markers. After re-calling the 5' RACE reads, TCRdb lists one entry per CDR3 protein, DNA absent. The sample features about 300,000 distinct CDR3 sequences, with roughly 4.2% in its top ten. The sample taken for sequencing was blood T cells: a sorted CD56 or NKG2C T cell subset, CD4+ or CD8+ T cells, or bulk PBMC T cells (not recorded which). The receptors come from a woman aged 18 to 75 in good health. The CDR3 runs from the conserved cysteine through the conserved F or W. Each record gives: CDR3 protein, V gene, J gene.

CDR3 protein: CATSRDQGRGEQYF
V gene: TRBV15
J gene: TRBJ2-7

CDR3 protein: CASNPTPGQGALRDF
V gene: TRBV6-1
J gene: TRBJ2-5

CDR3 protein: CASSRDREGYGYTF
V gene: TRBV7-2
J gene: TRBJ1-2

CDR3 protein: CASSQVPGTGSFLEQYF
V gene: TRBV14
J gene: TRBJ2-7

CDR3 protein: CASKLAGVYSEQFF
V gene: TRBV5-4
J gene: TRBJ2-1

CDR3 protein: CASSSRVGYAEAFF
V gene: TRBV6-5
J gene: TRBJ1-1

CDR3 protein: CASSREGASYNEQFF
V gene: TRBV4-3
J gene: TRBJ2-1

CDR3 protein: CSVSGRPGYEQFF
V gene: TRBV29-1
J gene: TRBJ2-1

CDR3 protein: CSYAASDRYEQYF
V gene: TRBV20-1
J gene: TRBJ2-7

CDR3 protein: CASSAAGRAETQYF
V gene: TRBV7-8
J gene: TRBJ2-5

CDR3 protein: CASSQPRASPYNEQFF
V gene: TRBV4-1
J gene: TRBJ2-1

CDR3 protein: CASSLEGPGTTNEKLFF
V gene: TRBV12-3/TRBV12-4
J gene: TRBJ1-4

CDR3 protein: CASSLRFEQFF
V gene: TRBV12-3/TRBV12-4
J gene: TRBJ2-1

CDR3 protein: CASSYPTSPGDTQYF
V gene: TRBV6-5
J gene: TRBJ2-3